The present T cell receptor (beta chain) was sequenced within a study of CD8+ T cells in alopecia areata. Study context: Treated patients swallowed 5 to 10 mg of oral tofacitinib twice daily. For 6 to 18 months, tofacitinib was taken, and 6 months off drug followed.

Study outcomes and limitations: There were also resident alphabeta T cells of normal skin sequenced in scalp samples.

It was cDNA, reverse transcribed from extracted RNA, that served as the sequencing template. Repertoires were generated with immunoSEQ multiplex PCR, while TCRdb's copy carries only in-frame clones and drops some. The sample includes 120,000 to 150,000 clones, roughly 44% seen only once; the top ten take roughly 7.5%. This CDR3 has 14 residues. Germline V CDR1 and CDR2: SGHVS, FQNEAQ. Trimming removed 5 bases from V and 1 base from J, with 11 bases in between. Peripheral blood samples and lesional scalp punch biopsies were obtained from alopecia areata patients. As regards this clone: Its target is unknown.

Sequenced sample: CD4+ T cells sorted from blood. This TCR derives from a human donor with alopecia areata. The chain links TRBV7-8 to TRBJ2-5, with D possibly matching TRBD2 (5 bases). The CDR3 region is CASSLKRIQETQYF. The CDR3 bases are TGTGCCAGCAGCCTAAAGCGGATCCAAGAGACCCAGTACTTC.